Listed here are 14 T cell receptor beta chains from one sample, sequenced in a study of blood T cell repertoires in COVID-19 (dated by TCRdb to 2020 to 2021). Library preparation was by the immunoSEQ multiplex PCR assay. Not all clones reach the TCRdb copy of this immuneACCESS table, which keeps in-frame sequences only. Checked studies attribute under half of the gap to unresolved V genes and leave the rest unexplained. In this sample the table shows about 90,000 clones, less than 85% of which occur a single time. Of the sample, over 6% is held by the ten largest clones. The specimen was peripheral blood. The receptors here all came from a man aged 70 or older with acute or convalescent COVID-19.

The chain joins TRBV30 to TRBJ1-1; D is possibly TRBD1 (6 bases). This CDR3 spans 14 amino acids. V shed 7 bases and J shed 2 bases, with 17 bases lying between them. Germline CDR1 reads GTSNPN; CDR2 reads SVGIG (reference sequence). CDR3 DNA: TGTGCCTCCAATCGGGGGGCGGCTAACACTGAAGCTTTCTTT. This translates into CASNRGAANTEAFF.

The gene calls are TRBV7-8 and TRBJ2-1; D may be TRBD1 (6 bases). The germline CDR1 and CDR2 sequences are SGHVS and FQNEAQ. V gave up 5 bases and J gave up 4 bases, with 12 bases separating them. The CDR3 covers 14 residues. CDR3 in amino acids: CASSIGTLYNEQFF. CDR3 bases: TGTGCCAGCAGCATCGGGACACTATACAATGAGCAGTTCTTC. The whole variable domain, filled in from reference TRBV7-8 and TRBJ2-1, reads GAGVSQSPRYKVAKRGQDVALRCDPISGHVSLFWYQQALGQGPEFLTYFQNEAQLDKSGLPSDRFFAERPEGSVSTLKIQRTQQEDSAVYLCASSIGTLYNEQFFGPGTRLTVL.

V gene TRBV2 combines with J gene TRBJ2-2, with 9 bases fitting TRBD1. Germline V gene lookup returns CDR1 SNHLY and CDR2 FYNNEI. The length of the CDR3 is 13 residues. The V and J ends lost 8 bases and 7 bases, in that order; junction bases with no gene match: 5. This chain's CDR3 is CASRDREVGELFF. DNA for the CDR3: TGTGCCAGCCGGGACAGGGAGGTCGGGGAGCTGTTTTTT.

The chain employs TRBV15 and TRBJ1-2, with D uncertain. This CDR3 is built from 14 residues. Per germline, CDR1 LNHNV and CDR2 YYDKDF (reference sequence). V was pared by 1 base and J by 2 bases, with 8 bases between. CDR3 in amino acids: CATSRATENYGYTF. The CDR3 DNA reads as TGTGCCACCAGCAGAGCTACAGAAAACTATGGCTACACCTTC. The complete variable domain, with remaining parts taken from reference TRBV15 and TRBJ1-2, reads DAMVIQNPRYQVTQFGKPVTLSCSQTLNHNVMYWYQQKSSQAPKLLFHYYDKDFNNEADTPDNFQSRRPNTSFCFLDIRSPGLGDTAMYLCATSRATENYGYTFGSGTRLTVV.

This clone has a single count. The chain links TRBV6-5 to TRBJ2-7; D call uncertain. The CDR3 length is 14 residues. From germline, CDR1 is MNHEY and CDR2 SVGAGI. V was clipped by 6 bases and J by 2 bases, with 14 bases between them. The CDR3 reads CASSLTRTTYEQYF. CDR3 nucleotides: TGTGCCAGCAGCTTAACACGCACTACCTACGAGCAGTACTTC.

This clone has a single count. This chain links TRBV6-5 with TRBJ2-7, with unresolved D. Trimming removed 6 bases at V and 1 base at J, with 7 bases between. The CDR3 covers 12 residues. The germline gives CDR1 MNHEY, CDR2 SVGAGI. CDR3 DNA: TGTGCCAGCAGGCAGGCGTCCTACGAGCAGTACTTC. It is translated as CASRQASYEQYF.

The chain is built from TRBV3-1 (or the pseudogene TRBV3-2) and TRBJ1-2; TRBD1 matches at 12 bases. Germline CDR1 and CDR2: LGHDT and YNNKEL (reference sequence). The CDR3 is 18 residues long. J lost 4 bases, V lost 2 bases, and 11 bases had no gene match. In DNA form, the CDR3 reads TGTGCCAGCAGCCAAACCGGGACAGGGGGCGCGGTAGGCTATGGCTACACCTTC. This encodes CASSQTGTGGAVGYGYTF.

This chain connects TRBV3-1 (or the pseudogene TRBV3-2) to TRBJ2-2; D is ambiguous. CDR3 length: 14 residues. Germline V CDR1 and CDR2: LGHDT, YNNKEL (reference sequence). V was clipped by 0 bases and J by 4 bases, with 6 bases between them. The CDR3 reads CASSQDSFTGELFF. The DNA for the CDR3 is TGTGCCAGCAGCCAAGATAGTTTCACCGGGGAGCTGTTTTTT.

This clone was counted once. The V and J genes are TRBV25-1 and TRBJ2-2; perhaps TRBD1 as D (5 bases). The germline gives CDR1 MGHDK, CDR2 SYGVNS. Trimming removed 5 bases at V and 0 bases at J, with 10 bases between. The CDR3 extends over 15 amino acids. The CDR3 protein is CASSTGAPNTGELFF. The CDR3 bases are TGTGCCAGCAGTACTGGGGCTCCGAACACCGGGGAGCTGTTTTTT. Combining the CDR3 with reference TRBV25-1 and TRBJ2-2 gives the whole variable domain EADIYQTPRYLVIGTGKKITLECSQTMGHDKMYWYQQDPGMELHLIHYSYGVNSTEKGDLSSESTVSRIRTEHFPLTLESARPSHTSQYLCASSTGAPNTGELFFGEGSRLTVL.

This clone was picked up a small number of times. This chain uses TRBV18 with TRBJ1-4; D is perhaps TRBD1 (6 bases). V was pared by 4 bases and J by 5 bases, with 14 bases between. Germline CDR1 KGHSH, CDR2 LQKENI. The CDR3 has 15 residues. CDR3 loop: CASSLGRTENEKLFF. The CDR3 nucleotides read TGTGCCAGCTCACTCGGTAGGACAGAGAATGAAAAACTGTTTTTT.

The chain links TRBV28 to TRBJ1-5; D uncertain. The CDR3 length is 15 residues. Trimming left V 3 bases short and J 2 bases short, with 11 bases between. In germline, CDR1 is MDHEN, CDR2 SYDVKM. The CDR3 DNA reads TGTGCCAGCAGTTTGAATAGGCAGGGCAATCAGCCCCAGCATTTT. It translates to CASSLNRQGNQPQHF.

This chain uses TRBV9 with TRBJ2-6, with 8 bases aligning to TRBD1. Per the germline V gene, CDR1 is SGDLS and CDR2 is YYNGEE. With 5 bases clipped from V and 1 base from J, the junction kept 8 bases outside the gene matches. This CDR3 contains 17 residues. CDR3 region: CASSEDRVRSGANVLTF. The DNA of the CDR3 is TGTGCCAGCAGTGAGGACAGGGTAAGGTCTGGGGCCAACGTCCTGACTTTC.

Worth noting for this clone: Other DNA sequences in the same sample also yield this CDR3. This chain joins TRBV5-1 and TRBJ2-5; D perhaps matches TRBD1 (5 bases). Germline V gene lookup returns CDR1 SGHRS and CDR2 YFSETQ. Trimming stripped 0 bases from V and 0 bases from J, with 9 bases between. The CDR3 is made up of 15 amino acids. CDR3 protein: CASSLEAGYQETQYF. The CDR3 DNA reads TGCGCCAGCAGCTTGGAGGCAGGGTACCAAGAGACCCAGTACTTC. Together with reference TRBV5-1 and TRBJ2-5, the CDR3 gives the full variable domain: KAGVTQTPRYLIKTRGQQVTLSCSPISGHRSVSWYQQTPGQGLQFLFEYFSETQRNKGNFPGRFSGRQFSNSRSEMNVSTLELGDSALYLCASSLEAGYQETQYFGPGTRLLVL.

The rearrangement joins TRBV29-1 to TRBJ2-3; TRBD2 might be the D (7 bases). The V end lost 4 bases, the J end lost 1 base, and 12 bases lay between the germline ends. Germline CDR1 SQVTM, CDR2 ANQGSEA. The CDR3 is 14 amino acids. Here the CDR3 reads CSVVGGGRTDTQYF. For the CDR3, the DNA is TGCAGCGTTGTAGGGGGGGGCCGCACAGATACGCAGTATTTT.